This T cell receptor beta chain was recovered during a study of T cell repertoires in cytomegalovirus infection. Overall study: CMV infection together with matching HLA type was indicated by public TCR beta signatures. General study findings and limits: Clonotypes of TCR beta that were HLA-C-restricted and CMV-specific dominated the ex vivo response. There were carriers of CMV plus the relevant HLA, and cumulative public TCR beta family frequency identified them.

CDR3 size: 15 residues. With 4 bases removed from V and 0 bases from J, the gap between germline ends came to 10 bases. Looked up from germline, CDR1 is SGHVS and CDR2 is FQNEAQ. TCRdb fed the reads into MiXCR, producing one record per CDR3 protein. The table shows 60,000 to 75,000 distinct CDR3 sequences, with about 30% occurring only once. This clonotype was seen a few times. Its antigen is unknown. The source is a human donor in good health (CMV status not recorded). Some clones in this sample may be carry-over from other donors' samples. This sequence joins TRBV7-8 and TRBJ1-5; maybe TRBD1 (6 bases). The specimen was CD8+ T cells from cultured PBMCs, collected from culture after CMV antigen stimulation. CDR3 coding DNA: TGTGCCAGCAGCTCAGGGACACTTAGCAATCAGCCCCAGCATTTT. Translation: CASSSGTLSNQPQHF.